A single sample gave rise to the 12 T cell receptor beta chains below, sequenced in a study of T cells in Graves' hyperthyroidism and ophthalmopathy. From RNA transcripts, TCR beta CDR3 regions were amplified. First-round RT-PCR with HTBI primers amplified the TCR CDR3 region. TCRdb processed the multiplex PCR reads anew with MiXCR; each CDR3 protein has one entry. Among more than 600,000 distinct CDR3 sequences, about 17% were seen once, and the ten largest hold around 8.1%. The sample comprised blood. The receptors shown here come from a young man with Graves' hyperthyroidism.

This clonotype occurred a few times. The rearrangement joins TRBV27 to TRBJ2-1, with 10 nucleotides matching TRBD2. Germline V gene lookup returns CDR1 MNHEY and CDR2 SMNVEV (reference sequence). V shed 6 bases and J 0 bases; nucleotides not matched to a gene: 8. This CDR3 is 17 amino acids long. CDR3: CASSFMLAGVSYNEQFF. CDR3 bases: TGTGCCAGCAGCTTTATGCTAGCGGGGGTCTCCTACAATGAGCAGTTCTTC.

This chain links TRBV24-1 with TRBJ2-5; D remains unclear. The germline gives CDR1 KGHDR, CDR2 SFDVKD. V dropped 1 base and J dropped 4 bases, with 9 bases sitting between them. This CDR3 is 14 amino acids long. In nucleotides, the CDR3 is TGTGCCACCAGTGATTTTGGCGGTATAGAGACCCAGTACTTC. It specifies CATSDFGGIETQYF.

This chain links TRBV6-1 with TRBJ1-5, with 8 bases aligning to TRBD1. The J segment lost 5 bases and the V segment lost 4 bases, leaving 4 bases of the junction unmatched. The V gene's germline CDR1 is MNHNS and CDR2 SASEGT. This CDR3 has 14 residues. The CDR3 coding sequence is TGTGCCAGCAGTGTGACAGGGGTATATCAGCCCCAGCATTTT. This gives the protein CASSVTGVYQPQHF.

This clonotype was seen only a few times. The V and J genes are TRBV24-1 and TRBJ2-2, with 7 bases identical to TRBD2. CDR1 is KGHDR and CDR2 is SFDVKD in the germline V gene. The V gene end was trimmed by 0 bases and the J gene end by 4 bases; junction bases not matched to a gene: 1. CDR3 length equals 15 residues. The DNA of the CDR3 is TGTGCCACCAGTGATTTGGGCGGGAGCACCGGGGAGCTGTTTTTT. Its protein is CATSDLGGSTGELFF.

This clonotype was recorded many times. The rearrangement links TRBV28 to TRBJ2-1; 9 positions match TRBD2. The CDR3 loop spans 14 amino acids. CDR1 and CDR2 from the germline V gene are MDHEN and SYDVKM. Trimming removed 10 bases from V and 4 bases from J; junction bases left unmatched: 8. This CDR3 reads CATAPSGTYNEQFF. CDR3 bases: TGTGCCACCGCCCCTAGCGGGACGTACAATGAGCAGTTCTTC. Full variable domain (missing parts from reference TRBV28 and TRBJ2-1): DVKVTQSSRYLVKRTGEKVFLECVQDMDHENMFWYRQDPGLGLRLIYFSYDVKMKEKGDIPEGYSVSREKKERFSLILESASTNQTSMYLCATAPSGTYNEQFFGPGTRLTVL.

This clonotype has only a few counts. The chain carries TRBV2 and TRBJ1-5, with D unclear. This CDR3 has 15 amino acids. V lost 3 bases to trimming and J lost 4 bases, with 13 bases between them. Germline loops: CDR1 SNHLY, CDR2 FYNNEI. The CDR3, as DNA: TGTGCCAGCAGTGATAGAAGCGGGCGGAATCAGCCCCAGCATTTT. Translation gives CASSDRSGRNQPQHF.

A few counts support this clonotype. J is TRBJ1-1 and V is TRBV4-1; no clear D. Germline V gene data show CDR1 as MGHRA and CDR2 as YSYEKL. V was cut by 0 bases and J by 3 bases, with 14 bases left in between. There are 16 residues in the CDR3. CDR3 region: CASSQDKRHRHTEAFF. Written as DNA, the CDR3 is TGCGCCAGCAGCCAAGATAAGAGACACCGACACACTGAAGCTTTCTTT.

The table lists this clonotype with many counts. The chain is built from TRBV2 and TRBJ2-1, with TRBD2 identical over 10 bases. Germline V gene sequence: CDR1 SNHLY, CDR2 FYNNEI. This CDR3 contains 15 residues. The V segment lost 8 bases and the J segment 5 bases; nucleotides outside the gene matches: 9. CDR3 in amino acids: CASLPGLATNNEQFF. The CDR3 bases are TGTGCCAGCCTCCCGGGACTAGCGACGAACAATGAGCAGTTCTTC.

This clonotype was found a few times. The V call is TRBV5-5, the J call TRBJ2-5; D is unclear. Germline-derived CDR1 and CDR2 are SGHKS and YYEKEE (reference sequence). The CDR3 is made up of 16 amino acids. V lost 0 bases, J lost 1 base, and 13 bases lay in between. CDR3 sequence (DNA): TGTGCCAGCAGCTTGGATGGAAGTACCTCCCAAGAGACCCAGTACTTC. Translating it yields CASSLDGSTSQETQYF. The full variable domain, with the rest looked up from reference TRBV5-5 and TRBJ2-5, is DAGVTQSPTHLIKTRGQQVTLRCSPISGHKSVSWYQQVLGQGPQFIFQYYEKEERGRGNFPDRFSARQFPNYSSELNVNALLLGDSALYLCASSLDGSTSQETQYFGPGTRLLVL.

This clonotype was observed at least ten times. V is TRBV20-1 and J is TRBJ2-7, with a tentative D call TRBD2 (5 bases). With 3 bases removed from V and 2 bases from J, the gap between germline ends came to 14 bases. Germline CDR1 is DFQATT and CDR2 is SNEGSKA (reference sequence). CDR3 length equals 14 residues. Written as DNA, the CDR3 is TGCAGTGCTAGGGGGATTGAGCGGCCCTACGAGCAGTACTTC. Amino acids: CSARGIERPYEQYF.

The chain carries TRBV5-8 and TRBJ2-1, with D perhaps matching TRBD1 or TRBD2 (5 bases each). This CDR3 has 15 residues. CDR1 SGHTS and CDR2 YDEGEE come from the germline V gene. Trimming cost V 5 bases and J 5 bases, with 17 bases left between them. CDR3 sequence: CASRIPGAGHNEQFF. The CDR3 DNA reads as TGTGCCAGCAGGATCCCCGGGGCCGGACACAATGAGCAGTTCTTC.

This clonotype was seen only a few times. This chain uses TRBV7-9 with TRBJ1-5, with 7 bases lining up with TRBD1. CDR1 is SEHNR, CDR2 FQNEAQ, per germline (reference sequence). Trimming removed 6 bases from V and 3 bases from J; junction bases left unmatched: 5. The CDR3 has 14 amino acids. The CDR3 loop reads CASRPGTDNQPQHF. As DNA, the CDR3 is TGTGCCAGCAGACCGGGGACAGACAATCAGCCCCAGCATTTT.